These T cell receptor beta chains were read from a single sample in a study of T cell responses to AZD1222 COVID-19 vaccine. Measured with immunoSEQ multiplex PCR; TCRdb has only the in-frame clones, and not every one. The repertoire holds approximately 130,000 clones, with more than 90% as singletons. This material consisted of peripheral blood, taken 28 days after the second AZD1222 dose. These receptor sequences come from an adult who received the AZD1222 COVID-19 vaccine. The CDR3 runs from the conserved cysteine through the conserved F or W. Each record gives: D gene, CDR3 length, clone size, V gene, J gene, CDR3 protein, CDR3 DNA. A D gene is named only where the DNA matches it firmly. Size values are once, few and many counts, or a class for expanded clones, and some rows have none.

>.|14|.|TRBV7-2|TRBJ2-7
CASSLVQGDYEQYF
TGTGCCAGCAGCTTAGTCCAGGGTGACTACGAGCAGTACTTC
>.|13|.|TRBV18|TRBJ1-1
CASSPQTDHEAFF
TGTGCCAGCTCACCACAGACGGACCATGAAGCTTTCTTT
>.|17|once|TRBV4-3|TRBJ2-2
CASSQDRGHLNTGELFF
TGCGCCAGCAGCCAAGATCGGGGACATTTGAACACCGGGGAGCTGTTTTTT
>.|15|.|TRBV28|TRBJ1-1
CASSLSTVPGTEAFF
TGTGCCAGCAGTTTATCGACGGTTCCGGGCACTGAAGCTTTCTTT
>.|16|.|TRBV19|TRBJ1-2
CASSPTWTVANYGYTF
TGTGCCAGTAGTCCAACTTGGACCGTAGCAAACTATGGCTACACCTTC
>.|14|once|TRBV11-3|TRBJ1-2
CASSPARGTYGYTF
TGTGCCAGCAGCCCCGCTCGAGGTACCTATGGCTACACCTTC
>TRBD1|15|.|TRBV11-2|TRBJ2-1
CASSWRTGGRNEQFF
TGTGCCAGCAGCTGGAGGACAGGGGGTAGAAATGAGCAGTTCTTC
>TRBD1|14|.|TRBV7-2|TRBJ1-5
CASSSGTANQPQHF
TGTGCCAGCAGCTCCGGGACAGCGAATCAGCCCCAGCATTTT
>.|12|once|TRBV6-6|TRBJ2-1
CASSSVRNEQFF
TGTGCCAGCAGTTCAGTACGCAATGAGCAGTTCTTC
>.|15|.|TRBV24-1|TRBJ2-2
CATSDLGRDTGELFF
TGTGCCACCAGTGATTTGGGTAGGGACACCGGGGAGCTGTTTTTT
>.|13|once|TRBV6-2/TRBV6-3|TRBJ1-1
CASSYGSYTEAFF
TGTGCCAGCAGTTATGGGTCTTACACTGAAGCTTTCTTT
>TRBD1|15|.|TRBV9|TRBJ2-5
CASSVRDREQETQYF
TGTGCCAGCAGCGTCCGGGACAGGGAACAAGAGACCCAGTACTTC
>.|17|.|TRBV3-1/TRBV3-2|TRBJ2-7
CASRKIRPRDSSYEQYF
TGTGCCAGCAGAAAAATCAGGCCCCGGGACTCCTCCTACGAGCAGTACTTC
>TRBD2|17|.|TRBV7-2|TRBJ2-3
CASSLATSGVSTDTQYF
TGTGCCAGCAGCTTAGCGACTAGCGGGGTTAGCACAGATACGCAGTATTTT
>TRBD1|16|.|TRBV18|TRBJ1-1
CASSPGQGPGNTEAFF
TGTGCCAGCTCACCCGGACAGGGGCCGGGGAACACTGAAGCTTTCTTT
>TRBD1|15|.|TRBV11-3|TRBJ2-7
CASGSGAITGDEQYF
TGTGCCAGCGGCTCTGGGGCGATTACAGGGGACGAGCAGTACTTC
>.|16|once|TRBV19|TRBJ1-2
CASSIIPRNHNYGYTF
TGTGCCAGTAGTATTATCCCGCGGAATCATAACTATGGCTACACCTTC
>TRBD2|19|.|TRBV7-7|TRBJ2-3
CASSLPGEAGGPSTDTQYF
TGTGCCAGCAGCTTGCCGGGGGAAGCGGGAGGCCCTAGCACAGATACGCAGTATTTT
>.|16|few|TRBV30|TRBJ1-6
CAWSVDRGDYNSPLHF
TGTGCCTGGAGTGTCGACAGAGGGGACTATAATTCACCCCTCCACTTT
>.|14|.|TRBV9|TRBJ1-6
CASSVGRDTLPLHF
TGTGCCAGCAGCGTAGGTAGAGACACTCTACCCCTCCACTTT
>TRBD1|15|.|TRBV2|TRBJ1-3
CASRGQGFSGNTIYF
TGTGCCAGCAGAGGACAGGGTTTCTCTGGAAACACCATATATTTT
>.|13|.|TRBV19|TRBJ1-2
CASSVGTRYGYTF
TGTGCCAGTAGTGTCGGGACGCGCTATGGCTACACCTTC
>.|12|once|TRBV29-1|TRBJ1-1
CSVEGRNTEAFF
TGCAGCGTTGAAGGCAGAAACACTGAAGCTTTCTTT
>.|13|.|TRBV30|TRBJ2-4
CAWSVLGTNIQYF
TGTGCCTGGAGTGTACTGGGCACAAACATTCAGTACTTC
>.|16|.|TRBV19|TRBJ2-2
CASSMGADANTGELFF
TGTGCCAGTAGTATGGGGGCGGACGCGAACACCGGGGAGCTGTTTTTT
>TRBD1|14|.|TRBV16|TRBJ1-2
CASSLFTTGGRYTF
TGTGCCAGCAGCCTTTTCACGACAGGGGGCCGCTACACCTTC
>.|15|.|TRBV7-2|TRBJ1-1
CASSLVGGVDTEAFF
TGTGCCAGCAGCTTAGTCGGGGGGGTGGACACTGAAGCTTTCTTT
>TRBD1|15|few|TRBV18|TRBJ1-6
CASSPITGGNSPLHF
TGTGCCAGCTCACCGATTACAGGGGGCAATTCACCCCTCCACTTT
>TRBD1|13|.|TRBV19|TRBJ1-5
CATCGTGNQPQHF
TGTGCCACCTGCGGGACAGGGAATCAGCCCCAGCATTTT
>.|13|.|TRBV9|TRBJ1-3
CASSVGSGNTIYF
TGTGCCAGCAGCGTAGGCTCTGGAAACACCATATATTTT
>.|13|.|TRBV15|TRBJ2-2
CATSRDRIGELFF
TGTGCCACCAGCAGAGATCGGATCGGGGAGCTGTTTTTT
>TRBD1|14|.|TRBV9|TRBJ1-2
CASSPQGAHYGYTF
TGTGCCAGCAGCCCTCAGGGGGCCCACTATGGCTACACCTTC
>.|17|.|TRBV19|TRBJ1-5
CASSIRQGWNSNQPQHF
TGTGCCAGTAGTATTCGTCAGGGGTGGAATAGCAATCAGCCCCAGCATTTT
>.|13|.|TRBV30|TRBJ1-1
CAWSSMMNTEAFF
TGTGCCTGGAGTTCGATGATGAACACTGAAGCTTTCTTT
>.|12|.|TRBV28|TRBJ2-7
CASSLGSYEQYF
TGTGCCAGCAGTTTAGGTTCCTACGAGCAGTACTTC
>TRBD1|15|.|TRBV28|TRBJ1-2
CASSFAGTEFYGYTF
TGTGCCAGCAGTTTCGCCGGGACAGAATTCTATGGCTACACCTTC
>.|13|once|TRBV12-3/TRBV12-4|TRBJ1-5
CASTTQSNQPQHF
TGTGCCAGCACGACCCAGAGCAATCAGCCCCAGCATTTT
>.|14|.|TRBV11-3|TRBJ1-3
CASSLSRGGNTIYF
TGTGCCAGCAGCTTAAGCCGAGGCGGAAACACCATATATTTT
>TRBD2|18|.|TRBV5-4|TRBJ2-5
CASSPGGFSGAYQETQYF
TGTGCCAGCAGCCCCGGGGGGTTTAGCGGGGCCTACCAAGAGACCCAGTACTTC
>.|12|.|TRBV21-1|TRBJ2-7
CASSKVSGGRDF
TGTGCCAGCAGCAAAGTTTCGGGGGGCCGGGACTTC
>.|15|.|TRBV7-2|TRBJ1-4
CASSSDGLGREKLFF
TGTGCCAGCAGCTCGGACGGGTTAGGCAGGGAAAAACTGTTTTTT
>.|14|.|TRBV5-1|TRBJ1-5
CASSLDSPHQPQHF
TGCGCCAGCAGCTTGGATTCACCTCATCAGCCCCAGCATTTT
>TRBD1|15|.|TRBV3-1/TRBV3-2|TRBJ2-1
CASSPRGQGYNEQFF
TGTGCCAGCAGCCCCCGAGGACAGGGTTACAATGAGCAGTTCTTC
>TRBD1|15|.|TRBV10-3|TRBJ2-2
CAISGDSANTGELFF
TGTGCCATCAGTGGGGACAGCGCGAACACCGGGGAGCTGTTTTTT
>.|17|.|TRBV27|TRBJ1-6
CASTPRGRVNSNSPLHF
TGTGCCAGCACGCCCCGGGGCAGGGTGAATAGTAATTCACCCCTCCACTTT